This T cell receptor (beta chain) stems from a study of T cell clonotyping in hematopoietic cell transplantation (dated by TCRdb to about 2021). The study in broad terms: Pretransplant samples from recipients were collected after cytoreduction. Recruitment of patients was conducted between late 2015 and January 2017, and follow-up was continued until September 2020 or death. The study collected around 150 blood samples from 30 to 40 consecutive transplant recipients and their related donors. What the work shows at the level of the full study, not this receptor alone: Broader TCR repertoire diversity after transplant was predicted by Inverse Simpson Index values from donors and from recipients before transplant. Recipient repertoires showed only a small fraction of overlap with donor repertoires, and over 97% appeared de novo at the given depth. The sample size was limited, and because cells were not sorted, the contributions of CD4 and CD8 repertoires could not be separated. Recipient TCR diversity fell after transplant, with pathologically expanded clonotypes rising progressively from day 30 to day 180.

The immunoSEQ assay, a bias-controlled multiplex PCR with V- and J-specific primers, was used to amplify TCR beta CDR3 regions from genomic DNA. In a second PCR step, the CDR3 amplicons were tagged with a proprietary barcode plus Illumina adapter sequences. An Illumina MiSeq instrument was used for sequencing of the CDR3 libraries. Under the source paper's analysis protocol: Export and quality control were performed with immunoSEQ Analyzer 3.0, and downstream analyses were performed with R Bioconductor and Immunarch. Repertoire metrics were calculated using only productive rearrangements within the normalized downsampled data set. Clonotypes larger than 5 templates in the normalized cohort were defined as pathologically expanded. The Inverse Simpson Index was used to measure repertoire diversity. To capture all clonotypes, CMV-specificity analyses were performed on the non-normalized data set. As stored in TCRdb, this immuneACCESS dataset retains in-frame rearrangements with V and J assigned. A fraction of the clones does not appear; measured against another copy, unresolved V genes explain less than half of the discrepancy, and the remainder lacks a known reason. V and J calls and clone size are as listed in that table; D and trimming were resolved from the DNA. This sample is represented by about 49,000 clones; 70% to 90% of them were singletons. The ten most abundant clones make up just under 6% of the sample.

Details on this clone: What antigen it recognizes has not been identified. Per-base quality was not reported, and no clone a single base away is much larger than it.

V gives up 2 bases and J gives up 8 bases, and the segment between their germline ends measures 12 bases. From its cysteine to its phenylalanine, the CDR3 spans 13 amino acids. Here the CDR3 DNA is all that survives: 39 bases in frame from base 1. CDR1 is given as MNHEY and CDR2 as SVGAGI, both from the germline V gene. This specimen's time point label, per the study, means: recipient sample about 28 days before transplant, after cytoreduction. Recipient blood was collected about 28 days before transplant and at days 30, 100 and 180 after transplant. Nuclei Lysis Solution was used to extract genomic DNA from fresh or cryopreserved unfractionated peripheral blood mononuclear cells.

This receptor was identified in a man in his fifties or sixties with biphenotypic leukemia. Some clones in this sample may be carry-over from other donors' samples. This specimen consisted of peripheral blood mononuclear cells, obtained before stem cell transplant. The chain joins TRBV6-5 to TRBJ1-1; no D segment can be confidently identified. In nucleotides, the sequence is TGTGCCAGCAGTTACATCGTGGGTTCAGAAGCTTTCTTT. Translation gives CASSYIVGSEAFF.